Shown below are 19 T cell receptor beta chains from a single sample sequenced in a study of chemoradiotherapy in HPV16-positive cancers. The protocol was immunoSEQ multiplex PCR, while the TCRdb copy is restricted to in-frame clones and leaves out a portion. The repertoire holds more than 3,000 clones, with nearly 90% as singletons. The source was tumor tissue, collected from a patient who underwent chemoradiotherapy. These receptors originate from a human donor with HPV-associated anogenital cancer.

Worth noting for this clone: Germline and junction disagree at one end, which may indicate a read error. CDR3 nucleotides: TGTGCCAGCAGCCAAGATTTAAAAGGATTTAGTGGCGAGCGGTACTTC. Translated, it gives CASSQDLKGFSGERYF. This chain joins TRBV4-2 and TRBJ2-7; no firm D call. Germline values: CDR1 LGHNA, CDR2 YNFKEQ. The CDR3 is made up of 16 amino acids.

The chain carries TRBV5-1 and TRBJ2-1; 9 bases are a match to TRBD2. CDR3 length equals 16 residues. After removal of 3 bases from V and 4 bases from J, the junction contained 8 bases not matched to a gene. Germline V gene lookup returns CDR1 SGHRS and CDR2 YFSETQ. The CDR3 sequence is CASSSTSGEGYNEQFF. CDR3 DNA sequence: TGCGCCAGCAGCTCGACTAGCGGAGAGGGTTACAATGAGCAGTTCTTC.

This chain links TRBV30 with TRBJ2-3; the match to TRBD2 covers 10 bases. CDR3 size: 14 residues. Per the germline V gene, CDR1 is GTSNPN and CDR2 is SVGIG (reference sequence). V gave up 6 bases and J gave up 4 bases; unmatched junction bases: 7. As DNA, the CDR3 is TGTGCCTGCCCTAGCGGGAGTATAGCAGATACGCAGTATTTT. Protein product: CACPSGSIADTQYF.

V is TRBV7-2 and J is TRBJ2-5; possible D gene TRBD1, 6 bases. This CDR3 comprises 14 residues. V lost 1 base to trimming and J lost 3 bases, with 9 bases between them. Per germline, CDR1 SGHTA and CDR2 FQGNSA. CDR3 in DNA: TGTGCCAGCAGCTTAGTGGCAGGGGAAGAGACCCAGTACTTC. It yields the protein CASSLVAGEETQYF.

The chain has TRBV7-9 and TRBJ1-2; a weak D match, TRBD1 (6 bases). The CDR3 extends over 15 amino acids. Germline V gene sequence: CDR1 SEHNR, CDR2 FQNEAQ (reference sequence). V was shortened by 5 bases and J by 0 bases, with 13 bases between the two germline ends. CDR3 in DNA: TGTGCCAGCAGCCTTAGACAGGCATCTAACTATGGCTACACCTTC. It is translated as CASSLRQASNYGYTF.

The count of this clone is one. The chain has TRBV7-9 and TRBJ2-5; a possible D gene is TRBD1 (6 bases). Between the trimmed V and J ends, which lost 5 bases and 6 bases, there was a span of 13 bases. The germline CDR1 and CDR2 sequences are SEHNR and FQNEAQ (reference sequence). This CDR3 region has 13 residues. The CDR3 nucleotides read TGTGCCAGCAGCCGCCCCGGACAGCAGACCCAGTACTTC. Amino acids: CASSRPGQQTQYF.

CDR3 in DNA: TGTGCCAGCAGCGTAGATGGTCGGGAGCGGGAGACCCAGTACTTC. The encoded protein is CASSVDGRERETQYF. The chain links TRBV9 to TRBJ2-5; a possible D gene is TRBD2 (6 bases). Deletions cut 0 bases from V and 5 bases from J, with 14 bases between. Germline V gives CDR1 SGDLS, CDR2 YYNGEE. This CDR3 is 15 amino acids long.

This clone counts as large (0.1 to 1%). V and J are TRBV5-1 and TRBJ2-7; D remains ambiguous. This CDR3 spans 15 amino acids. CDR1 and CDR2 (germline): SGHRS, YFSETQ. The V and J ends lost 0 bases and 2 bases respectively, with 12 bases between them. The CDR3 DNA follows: TGCGCCAGCAGCTTGGATATAGGGCCTGCCTACGAGCAGTACTTC. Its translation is CASSLDIGPAYEQYF.

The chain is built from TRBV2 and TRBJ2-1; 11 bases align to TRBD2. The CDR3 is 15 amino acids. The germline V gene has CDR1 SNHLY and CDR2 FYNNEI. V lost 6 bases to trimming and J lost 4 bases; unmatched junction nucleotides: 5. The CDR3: CASRVAGGPYNEQFF. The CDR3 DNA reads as TGTGCCAGCAGGGTAGCGGGAGGGCCTTACAATGAGCAGTTCTTC. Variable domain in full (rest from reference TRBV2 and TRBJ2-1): EPEVTQTPSHQVTQMGQEVILRCVPISNHLYFYWYRQILGQKVEFLVSFYNNEISEKSEIFDDQFSVERPDGSNFTLKIRSTKLEDSAMYFCASRVAGGPYNEQFFGPGTRLTVL.

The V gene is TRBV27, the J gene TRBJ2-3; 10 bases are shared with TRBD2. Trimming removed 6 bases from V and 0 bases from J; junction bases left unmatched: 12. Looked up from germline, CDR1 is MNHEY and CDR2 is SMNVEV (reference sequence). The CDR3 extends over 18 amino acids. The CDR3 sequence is CASRDGGLSGRSTDTQYF. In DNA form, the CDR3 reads TGTGCCAGCAGGGATGGGGGCCTTAGCGGGAGGAGCACAGATACGCAGTATTTT.

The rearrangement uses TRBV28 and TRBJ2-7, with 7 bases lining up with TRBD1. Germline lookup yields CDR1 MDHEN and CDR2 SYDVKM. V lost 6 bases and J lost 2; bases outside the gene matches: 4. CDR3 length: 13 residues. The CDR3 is CASSLGQTYEQYF. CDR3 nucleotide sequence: TGTGCCAGCAGCCTGGGACAGACCTACGAGCAGTACTTC.

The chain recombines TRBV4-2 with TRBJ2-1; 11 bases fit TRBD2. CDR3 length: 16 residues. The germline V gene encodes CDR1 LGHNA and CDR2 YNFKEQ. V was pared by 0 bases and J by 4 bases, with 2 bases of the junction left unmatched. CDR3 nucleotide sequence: TGTGCCAGCAGCCAAGAAACTAGCGGGGGATACAATGAGCAGTTCTTC. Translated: CASSQETSGGYNEQFF.

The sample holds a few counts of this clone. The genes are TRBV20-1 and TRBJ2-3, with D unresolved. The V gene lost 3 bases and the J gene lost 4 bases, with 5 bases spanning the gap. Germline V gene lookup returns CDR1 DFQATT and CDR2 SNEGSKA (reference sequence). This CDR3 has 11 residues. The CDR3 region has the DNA TGCAGTGCTAGTTTCTCAGATACGCAGTATTTT. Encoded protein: CSASFSDTQYF.

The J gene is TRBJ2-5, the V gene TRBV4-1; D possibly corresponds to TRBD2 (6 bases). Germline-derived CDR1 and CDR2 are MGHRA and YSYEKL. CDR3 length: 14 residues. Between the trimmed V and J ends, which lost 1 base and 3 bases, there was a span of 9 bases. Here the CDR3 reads CASSQGGLEETQYF. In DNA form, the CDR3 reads TGCGCCAGCAGCCAAGGGGGACTGGAAGAGACCCAGTACTTC.

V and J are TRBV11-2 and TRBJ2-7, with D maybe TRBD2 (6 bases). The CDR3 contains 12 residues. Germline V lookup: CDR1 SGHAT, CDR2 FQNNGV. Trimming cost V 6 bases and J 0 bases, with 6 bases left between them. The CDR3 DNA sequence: TGTGCCAGCAGGACTAGCTCCTACGAGCAGTACTTC. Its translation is CASRTSSYEQYF.

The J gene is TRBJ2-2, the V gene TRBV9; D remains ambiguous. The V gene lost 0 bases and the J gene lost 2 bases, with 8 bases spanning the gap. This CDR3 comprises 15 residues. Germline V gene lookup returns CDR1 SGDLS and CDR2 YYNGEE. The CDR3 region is CASSVGAGNTGELFF. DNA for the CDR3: TGTGCCAGCAGCGTAGGGGCAGGAAACACCGGGGAGCTGTTTTTT. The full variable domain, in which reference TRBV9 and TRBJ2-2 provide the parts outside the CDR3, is DSGVTQTPKHLITATGQRVTLRCSPRSGDLSVYWYQQSLDQGLQFLIQYYNGEERAKGNILERFSAQQFPDLHSELNLSSLELGDSALYFCASSVGAGNTGELFFGEGSRLTVL.

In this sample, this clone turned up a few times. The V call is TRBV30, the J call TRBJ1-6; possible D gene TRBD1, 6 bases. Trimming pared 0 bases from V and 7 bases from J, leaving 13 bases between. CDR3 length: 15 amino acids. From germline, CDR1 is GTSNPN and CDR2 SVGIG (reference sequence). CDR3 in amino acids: CAWSVRGQGNSPLHF. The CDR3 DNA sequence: TGTGCCTGGAGTGTTCGGGGGCAAGGAAATTCACCCCTCCACTTT.

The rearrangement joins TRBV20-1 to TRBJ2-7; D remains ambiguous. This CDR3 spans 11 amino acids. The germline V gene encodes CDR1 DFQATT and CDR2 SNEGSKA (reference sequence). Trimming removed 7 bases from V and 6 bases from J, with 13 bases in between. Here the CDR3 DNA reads TGCAGTGGCCGGAGTACGCCCGAGCAGTACTTC. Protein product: CSGRSTPEQYF.

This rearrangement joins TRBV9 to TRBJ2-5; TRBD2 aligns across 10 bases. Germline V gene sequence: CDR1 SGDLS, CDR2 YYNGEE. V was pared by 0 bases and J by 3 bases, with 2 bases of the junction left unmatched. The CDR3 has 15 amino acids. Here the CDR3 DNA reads TGTGCCAGCAGCGTAGCCCTAGCGGGAGAAGAGACCCAGTACTTC. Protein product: CASSVALAGEETQYF.